The rows below give T cell receptor beta chains drawn from one sample of a study of regulatory T cells in long-lasting Graves disease. TCRdb analysed the multiplex PCR reads with MiXCR anew, one entry per CDR3 protein. In the table there are some 440,000 distinct CDR3 sequences, roughly 20% of which are singletons. This specimen was peripheral blood mononuclear cells (PBMCs), taken when the disease was refractory, from a patient treated with antithyroid drugs. These receptors originate from a female donor with Graves disease. The CDR3 runs from the conserved cysteine through the conserved F or W. Fields, in order: V gene, clone size, D gene, J gene, CDR3 protein, CDR3 DNA. D genes are given only for firm matches. Expanded clones get a size class; other rows say once, few or many, or leave the size out.

v_call: TRBV27; clone_size: many; d_call: NA; j_call: TRBJ1-1; cdr3_aa: CASSLLTNTEAFF; cdr3_nt: TGTGCCAGCAGTTTACTAACGAACACTGAAGCTTTCTTT
v_call: TRBV19; clone_size: many; d_call: NA; j_call: TRBJ1-2; cdr3_aa: CASRRQTYGYTF; cdr3_nt: TGTGCCAGTAGGAGACAGACCTATGGCTACACCTTC
v_call: TRBV20-1; clone_size: many; d_call: NA; j_call: TRBJ2-7; cdr3_aa: CSVDRRNYEQYF; cdr3_nt: TGCAGTGTGGACAGACGTAACTACGAGCAGTACTTC
v_call: TRBV12-3/TRBV12-4; clone_size: NA; d_call: NA; j_call: TRBJ2-3; cdr3_aa: CASSSLGGGRRDTQYF; cdr3_nt: TGTGCCAGCAGCTCCCTTGGGGGTGGTCGGCGAGATACGCAGTATTTT
v_call: TRBV20-1; clone_size: many; d_call: NA; j_call: TRBJ2-7; cdr3_aa: CSARDRRVGYEQYF; cdr3_nt: TGCAGTGCTAGAGATCGGAGGGTAGGATACGAGCAGTACTTC
v_call: TRBV2; clone_size: many; d_call: NA; j_call: TRBJ1-4; cdr3_aa: CASSEARQGGKLFF; cdr3_nt: TGTGCCAGCAGTGAAGCGCGGCAGGGCGGAAAACTGTTTTTT
v_call: TRBV29-1; clone_size: many; d_call: NA; j_call: TRBJ1-1; cdr3_aa: CSTPPFFGGNTEAFF; cdr3_nt: TGCAGCACTCCGCCGTTTTTTGGGGGCAACACTGAAGCTTTCTTT
v_call: TRBV9; clone_size: NA; d_call: NA; j_call: TRBJ2-2; cdr3_aa: CASSVTSTGELFF; cdr3_nt: TGTGCCAGCAGCGTAACGTCCACCGGGGAGCTGTTTTTT
v_call: TRBV29-1; clone_size: few; d_call: NA; j_call: TRBJ2-7; cdr3_aa: CSVEGHPQGGSYEQYF; cdr3_nt: TGCAGCGTTGAAGGACACCCTCAGGGGGGGAGCTACGAGCAGTACTTC
v_call: TRBV10-3; clone_size: few; d_call: TRBD1; j_call: TRBJ1-5; cdr3_aa: CATRGTGSNQPQHF; cdr3_nt: TGTGCCACCCGGGGGACAGGGAGCAATCAGCCCCAGCATTTT
v_call: TRBV5-4; clone_size: NA; d_call: NA; j_call: TRBJ2-5; cdr3_aa: CASSTLIPGRETQYF; cdr3_nt: TGTGCCAGCAGCACATTAATACCCGGACGGGAGACCCAGTACTTC
v_call: TRBV6-5; clone_size: many; d_call: NA; j_call: TRBJ1-2; cdr3_aa: CASSYVAGQAGYGYTF; cdr3_nt: TGTGCCAGCAGTTACGTAGCCGGACAAGCAGGGTATGGCTACACCTTC
v_call: TRBV7-9; clone_size: few; d_call: NA; j_call: TRBJ1-1; cdr3_aa: CASSLEAGLLNTEAFF; cdr3_nt: TGTGCCAGCAGCTTAGAGGCCGGCCTCTTGAACACTGAAGCTTTCTTT
v_call: TRBV24-1; clone_size: NA; d_call: NA; j_call: TRBJ2-7; cdr3_aa: CATSGRSSYEQYF; cdr3_nt: TGTGCCACCAGTGGACGGAGCTCCTACGAGCAGTACTTC
v_call: TRBV3-1; clone_size: few; d_call: NA; j_call: TRBJ1-4; cdr3_aa: CASSPFGNGEKLFF; cdr3_nt: TGTGCCAGCAGCCCTTTTGGAAATGGTGAAAAACTGTTTTTT
v_call: TRBV30; clone_size: few; d_call: TRBD2; j_call: TRBJ2-5; cdr3_aa: CAWSDTSGREETQYF; cdr3_nt: TGTGCCTGGAGTGATACTAGCGGGAGGGAAGAGACCCAGTACTTC